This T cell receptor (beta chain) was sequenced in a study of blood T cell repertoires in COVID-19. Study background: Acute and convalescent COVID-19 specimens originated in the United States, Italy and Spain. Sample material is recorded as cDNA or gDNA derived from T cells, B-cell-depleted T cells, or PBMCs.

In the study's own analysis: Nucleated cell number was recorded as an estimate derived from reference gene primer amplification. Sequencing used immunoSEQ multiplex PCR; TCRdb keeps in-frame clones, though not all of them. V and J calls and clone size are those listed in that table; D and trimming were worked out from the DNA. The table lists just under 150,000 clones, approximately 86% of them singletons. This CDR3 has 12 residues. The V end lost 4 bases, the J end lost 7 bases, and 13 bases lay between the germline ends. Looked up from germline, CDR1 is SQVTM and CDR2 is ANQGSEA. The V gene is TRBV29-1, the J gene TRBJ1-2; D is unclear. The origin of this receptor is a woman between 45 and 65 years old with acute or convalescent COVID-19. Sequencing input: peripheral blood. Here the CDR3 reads CSVVRGESGYTF. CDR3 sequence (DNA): TGCAGCGTTGTTCGTGGGGAGAGTGGCTACACCTTC.